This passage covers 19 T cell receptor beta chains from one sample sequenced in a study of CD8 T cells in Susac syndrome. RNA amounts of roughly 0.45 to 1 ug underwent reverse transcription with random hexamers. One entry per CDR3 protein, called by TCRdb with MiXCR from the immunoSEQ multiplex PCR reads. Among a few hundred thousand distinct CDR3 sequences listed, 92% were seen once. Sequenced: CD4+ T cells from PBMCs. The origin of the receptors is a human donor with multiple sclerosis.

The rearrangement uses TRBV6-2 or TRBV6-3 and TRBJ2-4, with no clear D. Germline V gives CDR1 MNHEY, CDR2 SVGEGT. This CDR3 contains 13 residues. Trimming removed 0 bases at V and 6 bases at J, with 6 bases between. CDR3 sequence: CASSYSIRNIQYF. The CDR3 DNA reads TGTGCCAGCAGTTACTCGATTCGAAACATTCAGTACTTC.

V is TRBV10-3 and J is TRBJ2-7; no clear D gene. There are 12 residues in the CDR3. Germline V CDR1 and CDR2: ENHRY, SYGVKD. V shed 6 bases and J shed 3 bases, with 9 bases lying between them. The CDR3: CAISANNYEQYF. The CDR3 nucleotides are TGTGCCATCAGCGCCAACAACTACGAGCAGTACTTC.

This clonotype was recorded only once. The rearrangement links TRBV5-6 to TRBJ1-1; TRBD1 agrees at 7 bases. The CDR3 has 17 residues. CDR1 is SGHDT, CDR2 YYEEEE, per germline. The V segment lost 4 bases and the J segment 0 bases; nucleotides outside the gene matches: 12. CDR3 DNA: TGTGCCAGCAGCGCTAAGTTGGGGACAGCCTTGAACACTGAAGCTTTCTTT. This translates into CASSAKLGTALNTEAFF.

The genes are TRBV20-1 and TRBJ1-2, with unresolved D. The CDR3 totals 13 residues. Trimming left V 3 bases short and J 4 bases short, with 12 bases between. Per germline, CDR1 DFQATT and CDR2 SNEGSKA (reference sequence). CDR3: CSASSGWGYGYTF. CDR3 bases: TGCAGTGCTAGTTCCGGGTGGGGCTATGGCTACACCTTC.

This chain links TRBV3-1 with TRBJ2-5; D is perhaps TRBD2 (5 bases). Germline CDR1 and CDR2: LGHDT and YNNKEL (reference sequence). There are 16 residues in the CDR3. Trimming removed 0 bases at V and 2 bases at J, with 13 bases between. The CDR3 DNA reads TGTGCCAGCAGCCAAGAAAAGGGCCGGGGTCAAGAGACCCAGTACTTC. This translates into CASSQEKGRGQETQYF.

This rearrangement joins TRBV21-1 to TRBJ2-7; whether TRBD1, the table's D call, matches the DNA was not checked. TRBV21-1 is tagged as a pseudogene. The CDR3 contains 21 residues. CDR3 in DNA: TGTGCCAGCCCAGGACCCCGGCCCCGCGACGGGGAGGACAGGGTATTGGTCGAGCAGTACTTC. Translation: CASPGPRPRDGEDRVLVEQYF.

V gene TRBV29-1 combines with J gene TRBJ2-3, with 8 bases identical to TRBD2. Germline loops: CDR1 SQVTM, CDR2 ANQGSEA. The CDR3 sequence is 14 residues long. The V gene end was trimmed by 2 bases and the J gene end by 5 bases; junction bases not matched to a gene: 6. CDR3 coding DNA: TGCAGCGTTGAAAAGGGACGGGAGGGAGATACGCAGTATTTT. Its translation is CSVEKGREGDTQYF.

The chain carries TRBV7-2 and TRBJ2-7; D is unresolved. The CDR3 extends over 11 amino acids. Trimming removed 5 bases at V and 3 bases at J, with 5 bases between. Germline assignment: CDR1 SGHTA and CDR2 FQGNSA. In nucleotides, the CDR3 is TGTGCCAGCAGCATAGTCTACGAGCAGTACTTC. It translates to CASSIVYEQYF.

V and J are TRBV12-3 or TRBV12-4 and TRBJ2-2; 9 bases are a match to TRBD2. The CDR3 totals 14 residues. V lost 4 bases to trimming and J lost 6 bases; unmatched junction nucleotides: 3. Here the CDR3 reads CASSYSGSSGELFF. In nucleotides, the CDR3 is TGTGCCAGCAGTTATAGCGGGAGTTCCGGGGAGCTGTTTTTT.

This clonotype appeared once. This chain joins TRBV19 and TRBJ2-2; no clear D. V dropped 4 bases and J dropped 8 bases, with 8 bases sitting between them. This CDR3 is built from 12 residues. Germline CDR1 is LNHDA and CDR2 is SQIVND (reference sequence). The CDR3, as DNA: TGTGCCAGTAGTACTCCGGTGGGGGAGCTGTTTTTT. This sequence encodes CASSTPVGELFF.

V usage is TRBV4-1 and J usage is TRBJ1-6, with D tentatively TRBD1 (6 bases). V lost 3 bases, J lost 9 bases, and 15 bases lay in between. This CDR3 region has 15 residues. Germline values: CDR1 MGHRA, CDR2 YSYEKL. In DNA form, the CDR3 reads TGCGCCAGCAGCCAGGCACAGGGATTGCGTTCACCCCTCCACTTT. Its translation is CASSQAQGLRSPLHF.

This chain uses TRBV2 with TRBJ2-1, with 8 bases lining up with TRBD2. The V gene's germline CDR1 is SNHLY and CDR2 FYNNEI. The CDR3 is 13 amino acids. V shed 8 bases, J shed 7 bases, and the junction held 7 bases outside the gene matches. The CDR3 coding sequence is TGTGCCAGCGAACGGGGGGGTATGAATGAGCAGTTCTTC. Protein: CASERGGMNEQFF.

The CDR3 region has the DNA TGTGCCGGATGCCGGGAGCGGGGTCCCTACGAGCAGTACTTC. This codes for CAGCRERGPYEQYF. V usage is TRBV2 and J usage is TRBJ2-7; 7 bases fit TRBD2. Trimming cost V 11 bases and J 2 bases; bases outside gene matches: 12. The length of the CDR3 is 14 residues. In germline, CDR1 is SNHLY, CDR2 FYNNEI.

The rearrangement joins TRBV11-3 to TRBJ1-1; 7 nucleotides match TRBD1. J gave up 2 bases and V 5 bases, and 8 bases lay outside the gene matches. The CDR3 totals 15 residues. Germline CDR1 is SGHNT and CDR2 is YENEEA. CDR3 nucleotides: TGTGCCAGCAGCCCAGGAGGGGGCGAAAACACTGAAGCTTTCTTT. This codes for CASSPGGGENTEAFF.

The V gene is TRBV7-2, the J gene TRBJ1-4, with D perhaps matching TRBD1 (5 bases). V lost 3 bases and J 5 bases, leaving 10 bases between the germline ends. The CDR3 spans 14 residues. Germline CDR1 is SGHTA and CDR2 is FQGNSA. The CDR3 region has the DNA TGTGCCAGCAGCTTCGGGACGCTCAATGAAAAACTGTTTTTT. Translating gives CASSFGTLNEKLFF.

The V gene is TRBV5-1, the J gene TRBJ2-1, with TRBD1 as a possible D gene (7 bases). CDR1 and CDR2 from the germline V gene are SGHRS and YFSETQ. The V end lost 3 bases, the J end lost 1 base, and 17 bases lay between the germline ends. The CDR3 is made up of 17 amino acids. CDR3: CASSYVGGGASYNEQFF. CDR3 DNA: TGCGCCAGCAGCTATGTAGGGGGCGGGGCATCCTACAATGAGCAGTTCTTC.

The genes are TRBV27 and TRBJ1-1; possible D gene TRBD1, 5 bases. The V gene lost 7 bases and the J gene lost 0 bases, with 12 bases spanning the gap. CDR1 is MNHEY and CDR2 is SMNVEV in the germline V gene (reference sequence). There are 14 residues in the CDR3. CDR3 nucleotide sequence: TGTGCCAGCAAACAGGTCAGAATGAACACTGAAGCTTTCTTT. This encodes CASKQVRMNTEAFF.

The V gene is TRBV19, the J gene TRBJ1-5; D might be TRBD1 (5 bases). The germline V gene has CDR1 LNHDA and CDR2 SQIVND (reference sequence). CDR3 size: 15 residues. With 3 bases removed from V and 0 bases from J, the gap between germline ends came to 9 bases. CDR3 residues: CASSIPGHSNQPQHF. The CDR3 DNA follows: TGTGCCAGTAGTATTCCGGGGCATAGCAATCAGCCCCAGCATTTT.

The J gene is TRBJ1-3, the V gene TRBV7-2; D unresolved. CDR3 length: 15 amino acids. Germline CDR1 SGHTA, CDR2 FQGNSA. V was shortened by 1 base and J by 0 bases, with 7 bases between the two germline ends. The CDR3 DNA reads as TGTGCCAGCAGCTTAGAGTACCTCTCTGGAAACACCATATATTTT. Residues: CASSLEYLSGNTIYF.